This section outlines one T cell receptor beta chain sequence together with its context. The antigen remains undetermined. Amplification used 60 Vbeta primers and 13 Jbeta primers. The assay was immunoSEQ multiplex PCR, and TCRdb's table has in-frame clones only and misses some. The sample table sets out 30,000 to 35,000 clones. The entry originates in a study of cytomegalovirus exposure and HLA in healthy donors. Overall study results and limits: Using a false discovery rate of 0.05, a later analysis showed that approximately 17,000 TCR beta sequences were associated with HLA alleles.

This CDR3 spans 16 amino acids. V was clipped by 4 bases and J by 5 bases; unmatched bases: 10. The sequence was obtained from a woman between 40 and 55 years old in good health and CMV-seropositive. The chain is built from TRBV23-1 and TRBJ2-1, with 8 bases matching TRBD1. TRBV23-1 is labeled an ORF, and its function is uncertain. What was sequenced was PBMCs. CDR3 nucleotides: TGCGCCAGCAGTCTGAAGGAGCGACAGGGGAACAATGAGCAGTTCTTC. Amino acid sequence: CASSLKERQGNNEQFF.